This record covers a single TCR beta chain. Antigen: not known. The data are from a study of glioma-infiltrating T cells after dendritic cell vaccination. Notes on the study in general: Survival was not directly related to TCR clonality in these patients.

Time point specified: after dendritic cell vaccination, including at tumor progression/relapse. No glioblastoma patient carried an isocitrate dehydrogenase mutation. The CDR3 is 16 amino acids. The germline CDR1 and CDR2 sequences are SGHRS and YFSETQ. With 3 bases clipped from V and 2 bases from J, the junction kept 7 bases outside the gene matches. The PCR used 60 V beta and 13 J beta primers. Data came from immunoSEQ multiplex PCR; TCRdb stores just in-frame clones and leaves some out. The repertoire holds 70,000 to 95,000 clones, with roughly 84% as singletons. The TCR sequence derives from a human donor with glioblastoma. The chain uses TRBV5-1 and TRBJ2-1; 8 bases fit TRBD2. The sequenced sample was blood, obtained after dendritic cell vaccination. Here the CDR3 reads CASSSLAGGTYNEQFF. The CDR3 DNA follows: TGCGCCAGCAGCTCCCTAGCGGGTGGGACCTACAATGAGCAGTTCTTC.